This TCR beta chain stems from a study of blood T cell repertoires in COVID-19. Whole-study context: Specimens from acute and convalescent COVID-19 originated in the United States, Italy and Spain. Sources were T cells, B-cell-depleted T cells, or PBMCs; the material itself was cDNA or gDNA.

Seattle patients were enrolled while actively infected and followed longitudinally. CDR1 and CDR2 (germline): MNHEY, SVGAGI. V lost 8 bases to trimming and J lost 2 bases; unmatched junction nucleotides: 7. This CDR3 is 15 amino acids long. In the original analysis: Estimates of nucleated cell counts were drawn from the amplification of reference gene primers. Libraries were prepared by immunoSEQ multiplex PCR; TCRdb keeps only in-frame clonotypes and omits some of them. V, J and clone size reflect that table, while D and trimming were determined from the DNA. The table shows approximately 150,000 clones, with approximately 85% occurring only once.

The specimen sequenced was peripheral blood. This receptor was obtained from a woman aged 45 to 65 with COVID-19, enrolled during active disease. The chain recombines TRBV6-5 with TRBJ2-7, with 12 bases matching TRBD2. Written as DNA, the CDR3 is TGTGCCAGCCTTGGTCGGACTAGCGGGACCTACGAGCAGTACTTC. Translated: CASLGRTSGTYEQYF.